The source of this T cell receptor (beta chain) is a study of identical twins. Trimming took 0 bases from V and 11 from J, leaving 5 bases between them. The CDR3 loop spans 12 amino acids. Germline-derived CDR1 and CDR2 are ENHRY and SYGVKD. This clonotype showed up just a few times. MiXCR, run by TCRdb on the 5' RACE reads, gives a single entry per CDR3 protein. The repertoire holds some 1,600,000 distinct CDR3 sequences, with roughly 35% as singletons. J is TRBJ1-6 and V is TRBV10-3; D unclear. This TCR derives from a newborn girl in good health. Sequenced material: cord blood. The CDR3 sequence is CAISESTAPLHF. The CDR3 nucleotides are TGTGCCATCAGTGAGTCGACGGCACCCCTCCACTTT.